This T cell receptor beta chain was found in a study of OX40 agonist ivuxolimab in advanced cancers. Study overall: Patients were given ivuxolimab, an antibody that agonizes OX40 (CD134).

Germline lookup yields CDR1 KGHSH and CDR2 LQKENI. CDR3 size: 13 residues. V was clipped by 2 bases and J by 4 bases, with 9 bases between them. Assay: immunoSEQ multiplex PCR; the TCRdb copy retains only in-frame clones and omits some. The table includes fewer than 100,000 clones, 80% to 90% detected once. The sequenced sample was CD4+ or CD8+ T cells sorted from blood, obtained in a trial of the OX40 agonist ivuxolimab. V is TRBV18 and J is TRBJ2-7; D possibly matches TRBD1 or TRBD2 (5 bases each). This clonotype was sampled from an adult with an advanced solid tumor such as melanoma, head and neck, liver or kidney cancer. The DNA for the CDR3 is TGTGCCAGCTCACCAGGGGACGGTTACGAGCAGTACTTC. This gives the protein CASSPGDGYEQYF.